This T cell receptor (beta chain) was recorded in a study of cytomegalovirus exposure and HLA in healthy donors. Study information: HLA-typed donors were the source of about 85 million unique TCRs, which an early data release held. General study points: Evidence from a later analysis indicated that most CMV-associated TCR beta chains looked HLA-restricted. Listed as cytomegalovirus-associated were roughly 180 TCR beta chains.

In the case of this clone: Antigen specificity is unknown.

60 Vbeta and 13 Jbeta primers were used in PCR. Profiled with immunoSEQ multiplex PCR; TCRdb holds only in-frame clones, not every one. The clone table shows 200,000 to 250,000 clones, with the ten largest holding roughly 1.2%. The receptor was isolated from a girl aged 2 to 9 in good health and CMV-seropositive. Sequencing was done on a sample of PBMCs.

The CDR3 DNA reads as TGTGCCAGCTCACCACCAGGGGACAGGGCAACGGCTTTCTTT. This encodes CASSPPGDRATAFF. The chain couples TRBV18 to TRBJ1-1, with TRBD1 matching 9 bases. The CDR3 length is 14 residues. The trim removed 0 bases at V and 11 bases at J, leaving 7 bases unmatched. CDR1 and CDR2 from the germline V gene are KGHSH and LQKENI.